The 9 T cell receptor beta chains below all came from one sample that was sequenced in a study of metastatic and nonmetastatic thyroid tumors. No treatment had been given to any patient before thyroid surgery. TCRdb re-called the PCR reads via MiXCR. The table shows tens of thousands of clones, with roughly an eighth occurring only once. The specimen sequenced was tumor tissue. The origin of the receptors is a female donor with papillary thyroid cancer or a benign thyroid nodule (not recorded which). Some clones in this sample may be carry-over from other donors' samples.

Details on this clone: One base away lies a much larger clone, so this may be a sequencing read error. The V gene is TRBV9, the J gene TRBJ2-4; 12 positions agree with TRBD2. The CDR3 extends over 17 amino acids. Germline-derived CDR1 and CDR2 are SGDLS and YYNGEE. CDR3 in DNA: TGTGCCAGCATCGTAGGGCTAGCGGGAGGGCCGGGGAACATTCAGTACTTC. It translates to CASIVGLAGGPGNIQYF.

In its sample, this clone was seen many times. The chain couples TRBV20-1 to TRBJ2-1; TRBD2 matches 9 bases. The CDR3 covers 16 residues. J was trimmed by 2 bases and V by 1 base; bases with no gene match: 6. Germline CDR1 reads DFQATT; CDR2 reads SNEGSKA (reference sequence). In DNA form, the CDR3 reads TGCAGTGCTAGAGGTTTCAAGCGGGAGGCCTACAATGAGCAGTTCTTC. This translates into CSARGFKREAYNEQFF.

This clone was observed many times. The CDR3 is CASSPGRGSYEQYF. As DNA, the CDR3 is TGTGCCAGTAGTCCCGGGCGGGGCTCCTACGAGCAGTACTTC. The gene calls are TRBV19 and TRBJ2-7; D may be TRBD2 (6 bases). Trimming removed 5 bases from V and 0 bases from J, with 11 bases in between. The CDR3 spans 14 residues. Looked up from germline, CDR1 is LNHDA and CDR2 is SQIVND (reference sequence).

As to this clone: This may be a read error, as it is one base from a much larger clone. Other DNA sequences in the same sample also yield this CDR3. The chain joins TRBV19 to TRBJ2-3; TRBD2 matches at 11 bases. CDR3 length: 14 amino acids. In germline, CDR1 is LNHDA, CDR2 SQIVND (reference sequence). Unmatched junction bases numbered 4, after V lost 10 bases and J lost 1 base. CDR3 sequence (DNA): TGTGCCACGGGACTAGCGGCGCGCACAGATACGCAGTATTTT. The encoded protein is CATGLAARTDTQYF.

At least ten counts were recorded for this clone. This rearrangement joins TRBV5-5 to TRBJ1-5, with no clear D. This CDR3 is 12 amino acids long. With 1 base removed from V and 12 bases from J, the gap between germline ends came to 11 bases. The germline V gene has CDR1 SGHKS and CDR2 YYEKEE (reference sequence). The CDR3 coding sequence is TGTGCCAGCAGCTTGATTGGCAGAATCCAGCATTTT. It specifies CASSLIGRIQHF.

This clone was found a few times. A clone one base away is much larger, so this may be a read error. The V call is TRBV5-1, the J call TRBJ2-5, with TRBD2 matching over 7 bases. In germline, CDR1 is SGHRS, CDR2 YFSETQ. This CDR3 spans 14 amino acids. CDR3 sequence reads: CASTPGTKGETKYF. The CDR3 DNA follows: TGCGCCAGCACCCCCGGGACTAAGGGAGAGACCAAGTACTTC.

The table lists this clone with many counts. The chain has TRBV5-1 and TRBJ2-7; 7 bases agree with TRBD2. The V segment lost 2 bases and the J segment 0 bases; nucleotides outside the gene matches: 5. This CDR3 is built from 15 residues. The V gene's germline CDR1 is SGHRS and CDR2 YFSETQ. The CDR3 is CASSFGLAASYEQYF. The CDR3 DNA sequence: TGCGCCAGCAGCTTCGGGCTAGCGGCCTCCTACGAGCAGTACTTC.

The table lists this clone with many counts. The rearrangement uses TRBV20-1 and TRBJ2-3, with TRBD1 matching 7 bases. CDR1 is DFQATT and CDR2 is SNEGSKA in the germline V gene (reference sequence). Trimming took 2 bases from V and 3 from J; bases not matched to a gene: 8. This CDR3 is 15 amino acids long. CDR3: CSARKYPRGTDTQYF. In DNA form, the CDR3 reads TGCAGTGCTAGAAAGTACCCCAGGGGGACAGATACGCAGTATTTT.

This chain connects TRBV5-4 to TRBJ2-3; TRBD2 aligns across 7 bases. The CDR3 spans 15 residues. With V trimmed by 1 base and J by 4 bases, 6 bases remained unmatched. Germline V gives CDR1 SGHNT, CDR2 YYREEE (reference sequence). The DNA of the CDR3 is TGTGCCAGCAGCTTGCGAGCGGGAATACCAGATACGCAGTATTTT. Translated: CASSLRAGIPDTQYF.